The present T cell receptor (beta chain) was sequenced within a study of T cells after posttransplantation cyclophosphamide. In germline, CDR1 is LNHNV, CDR2 YYDKDF (reference sequence). V dropped 8 bases and J dropped 6 bases, with 14 bases sitting between them. There are 13 residues in the CDR3. For this clone: What it recognizes is unknown.

The table came from immunoSEQ multiplex PCR; TCRdb's copy has only in-frame clones and leaves some out. The data show roughly 6,400 clones, with about 80% seen just once and about 25% held by the top ten. A marrow graft followed busulfan-fludarabine conditioning, with cyclophosphamide on days +3 and +4. Study conclusions and caveats: Later blood repertoires were often dominated by clones from the donor CD8+ memory compartment. Recipient CMV seropositivity and CMV reactivation strongly tracked TRB clonality. Tissue-infiltrating T cells from skin or gut overlapped little with blood T cells.

V usage is TRBV15 and J usage is TRBJ1-5; D remains ambiguous. This receptor was obtained from a female patient aged 50-59 years who received an allogeneic stem cell transplant from a related donor, was CMV-positive, and had no GVHD. Some T cells may trace back to the graft donor. The source was CD8+ T cells sorted from PBMCs, collected less than 1,500 days after allogeneic stem cell transplant with posttransplant cyclophosphamide. The CDR3 DNA follows: TGTGCCACCTCGGTCGGTATTCGTCAGCCCCAGCATTTT. This codes for CATSVGIRQPQHF.